This T cell receptor beta chain was retrieved from a study of blood T cell repertoires in COVID-19 (dated by TCRdb to 2020 to 2022). With regard to the full study: Samples covering the acute and convalescent phases of COVID-19 were provided by collaborators in the United States, Italy and Spain. The repertoires were released in a freely available public database meant as a resource for research on the immune response to SARS-CoV-2. The material from the prospective study consisted of cDNA or gDNA derived from T cells, B-cell-depleted T cells, or PBMCs. A de-identified subject ID, COVID-19 status, age in years and sex were almost always included in the sample metadata. Where available, HLA class I and class II types were taken from metadata supplied by the sample provider and were not determined by assay-based typing. Samples were obtained from the ongoing ImmuneRACE study (first 160 participants) and from 1,200 or so subjects provided by 6 global collaborators. Deeply sampled blood TCRbeta repertoires from subjects exposed to, actively infected with, or recovered from COVID-19 were included in the dataset. What the research found in general, with its limitations: How much clinical and demographic metadata was included differed by source and by participant, and the metadata was provided uncurated.

As regards this clone: The antigen this receptor binds is unknown. There are no base qualities to consult, and no much larger clone falls within one base.

Enrolling through a virtual design, the prospective study's participants ranged in age from roughly 18 to 90 years and lived across some 23 United States geographic areas. In the prospective study, participants were assigned to cohorts based on the clinical history participants reported in a screening survey and a study questionnaire. Each participant in the prospective study had whole blood, serum and a nasopharyngeal or oropharyngeal swab collected by mobile phlebotomists. Over a 2-month period, participants in the prospective study had the option of providing additional blood draws and questionnaires. Before DNA extraction, prospective study blood samples were shipped either frozen or at room temperature. The immunoSEQ Assay, a bias-controlled multiplex PCR, was used to amplify TCRbeta CDR3 regions from genomic DNA. The original pipeline was this. Nucleated cell counts per sample were estimated from amplification of reference gene primers within the assay. To quantify the absolute abundance of each unique TCRbeta CDR3 rearrangement, sequence reads were collapsed and filtered. For each sample, productive Simpson clonality was calculated as the square root of Simpson's diversity index across productive rearrangements. In TCRdb, the immuneACCESS table is reduced to in-frame sequences with V and J assigned. These tables do not hold every clone; where another copy was compared, an unresolved V gene accounts for under half, and the others remain unexplained. For V, J and clone size, that table is used; D and trimming come from the DNA. Within this sample are under 500,000 clones, with nearly 90% of them counted one time only. 1.5% to 2% of the sample is taken by the ten largest.

Germline trimming amounts to 2 bases on V and 8 bases on J, with 5 as the count of junction bases outside the gene matches. The CDR3, from cysteine to phenylalanine, totals 13 residues. The only DNA kept is the CDR3, 39 bases in frame from the first base. As encoded in the germline V gene, CDR1 is SGHDT while CDR2 is YYEEEE. Sequenced: PBMCs or T cells enriched from blood (not recorded which). The chain uses TRBV5-6 and TRBJ1-2; TRBD1 aligns with 8 central bases. The origin of this receptor is a woman younger than 35 with acute COVID-19. The encoded CDR3 is CASSFGDRNGYTF. The nucleotide sequence is TGTGCCAGCAGCTTTGGGGACAGGAACGGCTACACCTTC. Where the CDR3 stops, the reference TRBV5-6 and TRBJ1-2 genes take over; the full variable domain is DAGVTQSPTHLIKTRGQQVTLRCSPKSGHDTVSWYQQALGQGPQFIFQYYEEEERQRGNFPDRFSGHQFPNYSSELNVNALLLGDSALYLCASSFGDRNGYTFGSGTRLTVV.